These T cell receptor beta chains were read from a single sample in a study of cytomegalovirus exposure and HLA in healthy donors. Sequencing used immunoSEQ multiplex PCR; TCRdb keeps in-frame clones, though not all of them. The sample has 200,000 to 250,000 clones, approximately 82% seen once. Specimen: PBMCs. All receptors come from a man aged 18-30 years in good health and CMV-seronegative. CDR3s leave out the opening cysteine and the closing phenylalanine or tryptophan. D genes are given only for firm matches.

V gene	D gene	J gene	CDR3 length	CDR3 protein
TRBV28	TRBD1	TRBJ1-3	21	ASSLFHLRGLRQDLMRGNTIY
TRBV6-1	NA	TRBJ2-7	11	ASTPTRKYEQY
TRBV2	TRBD2	TRBJ2-3	14	ASSEILAGLTDTQY
TRBV27	TRBD1	TRBJ2-7	17	ASSLSTQGPGQTPYEQY
TRBV5-4	TRBD2	TRBJ2-1	14	ASSARLAGGPKEQF
TRBV4-1	NA	TRBJ1-4	14	ASSQVAGDLRWGLF
TRBV30	NA	TRBJ1-1	9	ASGKGPEAF
TRBV27	NA	TRBJ2-6	14	ASAPGVRSGANVLT
TRBV12-5	TRBD2	TRBJ2-2	15	ASGLSPASGGPGELF
TRBV6-1	NA	TRBJ1-1	9	ASSYATEAF
TRBV28	TRBD1	TRBJ2-2	12	ASSRTGRAGELF
TRBV6-5	TRBD1	TRBJ2-3	11	ASGTGGLDTQY
TRBV30	NA	TRBJ2-1	10	AWSQGFRGQF
TRBV7-9	TRBD2	TRBJ2-3	13	ASSTDGLASDTQY
TRBV19	TRBD2	TRBJ2-3	11	ATDGRAPDTQY
TRBV6-5	TRBD1	TRBJ1-2	12	ASSPTGGDYGYT
TRBV6-1	TRBD1	TRBJ2-7	15	ASSEKTGVYGSYEQY
TRBV2	TRBD1	TRBJ2-7	12	ASNPGQGIYEQY
TRBV10-3	NA	TRBJ2-1	12	ATEPGLADNEQF
TRBV27	TRBD2	TRBJ2-5	10	ASSLGSGAFY
TRBV5-4	NA	TRBJ1-2	12	ASSFGGKMDGYT
TRBV30	NA	TRBJ2-2	12	AWSVGRNTGELF
TRBV2	NA	TRBJ2-1	12	ASSERVAYNEQF
TRBV6-1	TRBD1	TRBJ2-7	14	ASSQGGDRGGGEQY
TRBV28	NA	TRBJ1-2	9	ASGATRGYT
TRBV29-1	TRBD1	TRBJ1-3	11	SVGLGTGNTIY
TRBV7-3	TRBD2	TRBJ2-1	12	ASSSGLAGGKQF
TRBV5-1	TRBD1	TRBJ1-1	13	ASSLGQGLDTEAF
TRBV13	TRBD2	NA	13	ASSWILAAPYEQY
TRBV5-1	NA	TRBJ2-7	13	ASSSLAGALHEQY
TRBV2	NA	TRBJ2-1	12	ASSDGWNRNEQF
TRBV5-1	TRBD2	TRBJ2-3	14	ASSLMAGGPTDTQY
TRBV7-8	TRBD2	TRBJ2-3	12	ASSSGTSADTQY
TRBV2	NA	TRBJ2-3	8	ATRLDTQY
TRBV5-1	TRBD1	TRBJ1-1	12	ASSPWTGHTEAF
TRBV4-1	NA	TRBJ2-7	15	ASSQDFRVEFSYEQY
TRBV7-9	NA	TRBJ2-2	14	ASSLDGSLGTGELF